These T cell receptor beta chains were read from a single sample in a study of T cells in Graves' hyperthyroidism and ophthalmopathy. TCRdb used MiXCR to reprocess the multiplex PCR reads, holding one entry per CDR3 protein. Of some 700,000 distinct CDR3 sequences in the sample, around 16% were seen once. Sequencing was done on a sample of blood. These TCRs come from a man between 45 and 60 years old with Graves' hyperthyroidism. CDR3s include the opening cysteine and the closing phenylalanine or tryptophan. The size of a clone is reported for some rows only, either as once, few or many, or as a class for expanded clones.

>many|TRBJ2-2|TRBV14
CASSHGPYTGELFF
>NA|TRBJ2-1|TRBV3-1
CASSQASGGTYNEQLF
>NA|TRBJ2-5|TRBV20-1
CSARDTGQETQYF
>many|TRBJ1-2|TRBV7-2
CASIRPGHRGHGYTF
>NA|TRBJ2-5|TRBV28
CASSSTGLGIETQYF
>many|TRBJ1-3|TRBV6-1
CASSGTSSGNTIYF
>once|TRBJ2-2|TRBV11-1
CASSKLTGNTGELFF
>many|TRBJ2-7|TRBV20-1
CSAKQGSLTYEQYF
>many|TRBJ2-1|TRBV12-3/TRBV12-4
CASSLSPLALQFF
>many|TRBJ1-4|TRBV12-3/TRBV12-4
CASSPPTDEKLFF
>once|TRBJ2-2|TRBV13
CASSPARHLTGELFF